The 15 T cell receptor beta chains below all came from one sample that was sequenced in a study of T cells after posttransplantation cyclophosphamide. The data were produced by immunoSEQ multiplex PCR, yet TCRdb's version contains in-frame clones alone and is incomplete. Recorded here are 2,500 to 3,000 clones, with no singletons, and the ten leading clones hold less than 11%. Busulfan-fludarabine conditioning, marrow transplant, and cyclophosphamide on days +3 and +4 were administered. Here the sequenced sample was PBMCs, taken after allogeneic stem cell transplant with posttransplant cyclophosphamide. The receptors shown here come from a male patient between 60 and 69 years old who received an allogeneic stem cell transplant from a related donor and was CMV-positive. Certain T cells may be donor cells from the graft.

In its sample, this clone is medium-sized (0.01 to 0.1%). CDR3 loop: CASSRLPTYEQYF. The DNA of the CDR3 is TGTGCCAGCAGCCGCCTACCGACCTACGAGCAGTACTTC. V gene TRBV6-5 combines with J gene TRBJ2-7, with D hard to call. Germline CDR1 MNHEY, CDR2 SVGAGI. Trimming took 6 bases from V and 2 from J, leaving 11 bases between them. The CDR3 is 13 amino acids.

In this sample, this clone is medium-sized. The chain employs TRBV6-5 and TRBJ2-7; perhaps D is TRBD1 or TRBD2 (5 bases each). CDR1 and CDR2 from the germline V gene are MNHEY and SVGAGI. V was cut by 6 bases and J by 6 bases, with 18 bases left in between. The CDR3 is made up of 14 amino acids. DNA of the CDR3: TGTGCCAGCAGCCGTACTCCGGGTGGGGGCGAGCAGTACGTC. Protein sequence: CASSRTPGGGEQYV.

This clone qualifies as medium-sized. The rearrangement uses TRBV19 and TRBJ2-3, with TRBD2 identical over 11 bases. This CDR3 is built from 16 residues. J gave up 4 bases and V 5 bases, and 8 bases lay outside the gene matches. CDR1 and CDR2 (germline): LNHDA, SQIVND (reference sequence). CDR3 sequence: CASSFAVAGGSDTQYF. In nucleotides, the CDR3 is TGTGCCAGTAGTTTCGCCGTAGCGGGAGGGTCAGATACGCAGTATTTT.

By its share, this clone is medium-sized. The chain recombines TRBV11-2 with TRBJ1-4; 9 bases fit TRBD1. V shed 3 bases and J 10 bases; nucleotides not matched to a gene: 9. The CDR3 spans 15 residues. The germline gives CDR1 SGHAT, CDR2 FQNNGV. The DNA of the CDR3 is TGTGCCAGCAGCTTTCAGGGGACAGGGAGTGCAAAACTGTTTTTT. It is translated as CASSFQGTGSAKLFF.

In its sample, this clone is medium-sized. This chain connects TRBV5-5 to TRBJ2-7; possible D gene TRBD2, 6 bases. Germline CDR1 and CDR2: SGHKS and YYEKEE (reference sequence). The CDR3 sequence is 15 residues long. V was shortened by 3 bases and J by 2 bases, with 15 bases between the two germline ends. In nucleotides, the CDR3 is TGTGCCAGCAGCTCGGCCCCCGGGAGTACCTACGAGCAGTACTTC. Its protein is CASSSAPGSTYEQYF.

By sample share, this clone is medium-sized. The chain couples TRBV19 to TRBJ2-3, with 10 positions matching TRBD1. The CDR3 is made up of 16 amino acids. Germline lookup yields CDR1 LNHDA and CDR2 SQIVND (reference sequence). Unmatched junction bases numbered 9, after V lost 1 base and J lost 8 bases. CDR3 bases: TGTGCCAGTAGTATAGCCGGGACAGGGGCCTTACCTACGCAGTATTTT. Translation gives CASSIAGTGALPTQYF.

This clone is labeled as medium-sized. CDR3 in amino acids: CASSATGLAGQETQYF. CDR3 DNA: TGTGCCAGCAGTGCAACTGGACTAGCGGGGCAAGAGACCCAGTACTTC. The chain couples TRBV6-1 to TRBJ2-5, with 12 bases fitting TRBD2. The V gene's germline CDR1 is MNHNS and CDR2 SASEGT. The ends lost 4 bases at V and 2 bases at J; junction bases unmatched: 5. The length of the CDR3 is 16 residues.

This clone occurred many times. The V and J genes are TRBV4-1 and TRBJ2-3, with D possibly being TRBD1 (5 bases). The germline gives CDR1 MGHRA, CDR2 YSYEKL. V was pared by 0 bases and J by 5 bases, with 9 bases between. CDR3 length: 14 residues. CDR3 sequence: CASSQDLGLDTQYF. The CDR3 DNA follows: TGCGCCAGCAGCCAAGATCTGGGGCTAGATACGCAGTATTTT.

By proportion, this clone is medium-sized. The rearrangement joins TRBV5-1 to TRBJ2-1, with 9 bases aligning to TRBD2. CDR1 SGHRS and CDR2 YFSETQ come from the germline V gene. The CDR3 runs to 17 residues. The J segment lost 9 bases and the V segment lost 5 bases, leaving 18 bases of the junction unmatched. The CDR3, as DNA: TGCGCCAGCAGTATTCCCATCATTGGCGGGAGGGGTGGTGAGCAGTTCTTC. Amino acids: CASSIPIIGGRGGEQFF.

By proportion, this clone is medium-sized. The chain uses TRBV6-1 and TRBJ1-5; D is ambiguous. This CDR3 is built from 14 residues. From germline, CDR1 is MNHNS and CDR2 SASEGT. V dropped 4 bases and J dropped 5 bases, with 12 bases sitting between them. The DNA of the CDR3 is TGTGCCAGCAGTGGCCGGGAGAGGGATCAGCCCCAGCATTTT. Translation gives CASSGRERDQPQHF.

This clone is medium-sized within its sample. The chain couples TRBV5-1 to TRBJ1-2; 8 bases fit TRBD1. Losses at the gene ends were 0 bases for V and 3 bases for J; bases not matched to a gene: 13. From germline, CDR1 is SGHRS and CDR2 YFSETQ. The CDR3 length is 18 residues. The CDR3 DNA sequence: TGCGCCAGCAGCTTGGAATCAGGGGGCAGGAGAGGCTACTATGGCTACACCTTC. Translated, it gives CASSLESGGRRGYYGYTF.

Judged by abundance, this clone is medium-sized. The chain employs TRBV4-3 and TRBJ2-7; the D gene is possibly TRBD2 (5 bases). With 0 bases removed from V and 7 bases from J, the gap between germline ends came to 16 bases. Looked up from germline, CDR1 is LGHNA and CDR2 is YSLEER. The CDR3 loop spans 15 amino acids. The CDR3 nucleotides are TGCGCCAGCAGCCAAGACGTAGATATTACGGGAGAGCAGTACTTC. As protein: CASSQDVDITGEQYF.

By sample share, this clone is medium-sized. The chain couples TRBV7-3 to TRBJ1-5; D is uncertain. From germline, CDR1 is SGHTA and CDR2 FQGTGA. Trimming took 5 bases from V and 3 from J, leaving 8 bases between them. The CDR3 extends over 13 amino acids. In DNA form, the CDR3 reads TGTGCCAGCAGCCCTATCCTCAATCAGCCCCAGCATTTT. Translating it yields CASSPILNQPQHF.

This clone was seen many times. CDR3 residues: CASSAGLRVGELFF. The CDR3 nucleotides are TGTGCCAGCAGTGCTGGTTTGAGGGTCGGGGAGCTGTTTTTT. The chain links TRBV2 to TRBJ2-2; D is perhaps TRBD2 (5 bases). Trimming removed 4 bases at V and 7 bases at J, with 13 bases between. The CDR3 covers 14 residues. The germline CDR1 and CDR2 sequences are SNHLY and FYNNEI.

This clone was counted a few times. The genes are TRBV7-9 and TRBJ1-1; D might be TRBD1 (6 bases). The germline V gene has CDR1 SEHNR and CDR2 FQNEAQ (reference sequence). The CDR3 spans 13 residues. Deletions cut 10 bases from V and 5 bases from J, with 17 bases between. The DNA for the CDR3 is TGTGCCACCCGTGGAGGGGGGGAAACTGAAGCTTTCTTT. Translation: CATRGGGETEAFF.